The clone carrying this T cell receptor (beta chain) has a handful of counts. Its antigen is still unknown. The data were taken from a study of T-cell memory formation after mild COVID-19. Study-wide findings and caveats: Memory sampled before infection contained some responding clones, suggesting cross-reactive memory joined.

CDR3 length: 13 residues. CDR1 and CDR2 (germline): SGHRS, YFSETQ. Trimming cost V 4 bases and J 7 bases, with 15 bases left between them. The authors produced TCR alpha and TCR beta cDNA libraries with sample barcodes and UMIs by 5'RACE using constant-segment primers. Each CDR3 protein gets one entry after TCRdb re-called the 5' RACE reads with MiXCR. Among 300,000 to 400,000 distinct CDR3 sequences listed, approximately 15% were seen once. This clonotype was sampled from a man in his late teens or twenties who had mild COVID-19 (a few samples of this study predate the infection). Cell type and time point are not known. This chain links TRBV5-1 with TRBJ2-7, with unresolved D. The specimen sequenced was PBMCs or a T cell subset sorted from them (not recorded which). The DNA of the CDR3 is TGCGCCAGCAGCCCCGGGTGGGTCTGGGAGCAGTACTTC. It translates to CASSPGWVWEQYF.